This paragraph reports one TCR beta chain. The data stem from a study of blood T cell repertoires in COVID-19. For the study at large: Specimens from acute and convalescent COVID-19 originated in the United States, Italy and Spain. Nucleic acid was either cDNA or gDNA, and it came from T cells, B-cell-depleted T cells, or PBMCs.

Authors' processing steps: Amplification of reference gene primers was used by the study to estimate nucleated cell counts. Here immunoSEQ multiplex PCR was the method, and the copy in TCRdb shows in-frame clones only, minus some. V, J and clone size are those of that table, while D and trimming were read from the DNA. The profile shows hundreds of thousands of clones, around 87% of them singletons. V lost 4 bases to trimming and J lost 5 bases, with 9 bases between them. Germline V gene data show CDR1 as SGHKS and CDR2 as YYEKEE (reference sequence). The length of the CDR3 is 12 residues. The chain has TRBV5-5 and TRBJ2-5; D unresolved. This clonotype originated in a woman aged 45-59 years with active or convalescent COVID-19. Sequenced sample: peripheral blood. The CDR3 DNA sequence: TGTGCCAGCAGCGATCAGTGGGAGACCCAGTACTTC. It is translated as CASSDQWETQYF.